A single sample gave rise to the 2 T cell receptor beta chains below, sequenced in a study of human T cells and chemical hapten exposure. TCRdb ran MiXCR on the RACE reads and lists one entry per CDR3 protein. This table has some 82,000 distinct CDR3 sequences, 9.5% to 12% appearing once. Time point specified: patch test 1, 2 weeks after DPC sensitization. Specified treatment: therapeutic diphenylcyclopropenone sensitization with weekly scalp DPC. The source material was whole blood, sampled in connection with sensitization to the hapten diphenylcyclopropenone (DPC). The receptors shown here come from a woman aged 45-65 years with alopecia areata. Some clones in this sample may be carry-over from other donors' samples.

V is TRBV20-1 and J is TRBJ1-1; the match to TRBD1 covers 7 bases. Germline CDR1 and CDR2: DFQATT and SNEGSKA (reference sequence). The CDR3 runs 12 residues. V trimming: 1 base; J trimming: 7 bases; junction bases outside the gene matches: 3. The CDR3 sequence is CSARGGTDEAFF. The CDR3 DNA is TGCAGTGCTAGAGGAGGGACAGATGAAGCTTTCTTT.

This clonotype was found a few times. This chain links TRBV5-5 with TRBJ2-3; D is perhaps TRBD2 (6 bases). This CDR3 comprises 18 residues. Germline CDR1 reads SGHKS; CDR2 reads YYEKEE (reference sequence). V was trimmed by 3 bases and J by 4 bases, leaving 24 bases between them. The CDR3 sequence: CASSSRPTAGFVSDTQYF. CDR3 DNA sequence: TGTGCCAGCAGCTCTCGGCCTACAGCGGGCTTTGTGTCAGATACGCAGTATTTT.